The clone carrying this T cell receptor (beta chain) was found once. Its antigen remains unknown. This CDR3 spans 15 amino acids. Trimming stripped 7 bases from V and 0 bases from J, with 16 bases between. The germline V gene encodes CDR1 SGHKS and CDR2 YYEKEE (reference sequence). The data are from a study of cytomegalovirus exposure and HLA in healthy donors. About the research overall: The 120 validation repertoires used the same platform as the roughly 700 first-cohort repertoires (as reported by a later analysis).

Only in-frame clones appear in the TCRdb table, and some are missing; sequencing was by immunoSEQ multiplex PCR. The sample carries some 180,000 clones, roughly 86% recorded once. Study observations and caveats: A list of roughly 180 TCR beta chains associated with cytomegalovirus was given. The finding came from a later analysis; first-cohort TCR clusters tended to co-occur in the 110 or so validation repertoires. It was confirmed in vitro that a few of the CMV-associated chains were specific for CMV antigens.

The genes are TRBV5-5 and TRBJ1-1; TRBD1 might be the D (5 bases). Sequenced sample: PBMCs. The receptor was derived from a man in his thirties or forties in good health and CMV-seropositive. CDR3 sequence reads: CASVVGPRMNTEAFF. The CDR3 DNA reads as TGTGCCAGCGTTGTGGGGCCCCGGATGAACACTGAAGCTTTCTTT.